This passage covers 23 T cell receptor beta chains from one sample sequenced in a study of molecular identifiers for immune sequencing clone quantification. TCRdb analysed the PCR reads with MiXCR anew, one entry per CDR3 protein. The repertoire holds a few hundred thousand distinct CDR3 sequences, with roughly 24% as singletons. Sample: naive CD8+ T cells from blood, with Jurkat cell RNA spiked in. Indicated subset: FACS-sorted CD8+CD4-CCR7+CD45RA+ naive T cells. Receptors were obtained from a human donor in good health. Some libraries in this study had Jurkat cell RNA spiked in.

Many counts were recorded for this clonotype. V is TRBV7-6 and J is TRBJ2-7, with TRBD2 matching over 13 bases. Germline CDR1 reads SGHVS; CDR2 reads FNYEAQ. V trimming: 5 bases; J trimming: 6 bases; junction bases outside the gene matches: 7. The length of the CDR3 is 15 residues. CDR3 sequence reads: CASSTTSGRSGEQYF. As DNA, the CDR3 is TGTGCCAGCAGCACGACTAGCGGGAGGAGCGGCGAGCAGTACTTC.

This clonotype turned up a few times. This chain's CDR3 is CASSLAGYGTQYF. In DNA form, the CDR3 reads TGTGCCAGCAGCTTAGCCGGCTATGGGACCCAGTACTTC. This rearrangement joins TRBV7-6 to TRBJ2-5; no firm D call. CDR1 and CDR2 (germline): SGHVS, FNYEAQ. V was cut by 0 bases and J by 7 bases, with 9 bases left in between. The CDR3 runs 13 residues.

This clonotype was counted only a few times. The V and J genes are TRBV4-1 and TRBJ2-7; D may be TRBD1 (5 bases). Germline V gives CDR1 MGHRA, CDR2 YSYEKL. The CDR3 has 14 residues. Trimming removed 0 bases from V and 2 bases from J, with 8 bases in between. The CDR3: CASSQDDSAYEQYF. As DNA, the CDR3 is TGCGCCAGCAGCCAAGATGACAGCGCCTACGAGCAGTACTTC.

The rearrangement links TRBV12-3 or TRBV12-4 to TRBJ2-2; D is perhaps TRBD2 (6 bases). The CDR3 has 14 residues. The germline V and J ends were trimmed by 10 bases and 1 base, with 13 bases remaining between them. DNA for the CDR3: TGTGCCACCGGGAGCGTGGGGAACACCGGGGAGCTGTTTTTT. It yields the protein CATGSVGNTGELFF.

The V call is TRBV4-1, the J call TRBJ1-4; D ambiguous. V shed 3 bases and J shed 4 bases, with 9 bases lying between them. CDR1 MGHRA and CDR2 YSYEKL come from the germline V gene. This CDR3 spans 14 amino acids. The DNA of the CDR3 is TGCGCCAGCAGCCAGCGGCGCCTTAATGAAAAACTGTTTTTT. Translation: CASSQRRLNEKLFF.

This clonotype was picked up a small number of times. The chain uses TRBV10-2 and TRBJ2-6; weak D call: TRBD1 (6 bases). V shed 6 bases and J shed 0 bases, with 9 bases lying between them. Germline loops: CDR1 WSHSY, CDR2 SAAADI. The CDR3 runs 15 residues. The CDR3 nucleotides read TGCGCCAGCAGGGACAGCGACTCTGGGGCCAACGTCCTGACTTTC. This codes for CASRDSDSGANVLTF.

Concerning this clonotype itself: One end of the junction varies from germline; a read error may be responsible. The chain joins TRBV20-1 to TRBJ2-4, with TRBD2 as a possible D gene (7 bases). Germline lookup yields CDR1 DFQATT and CDR2 SNEGSKA (reference sequence). CDR3 length: 20 residues. The CDR3 region has the DNA TGCAGTACTAGACGCCCATACCATTTGGACGGGGGGCTGAGCAAAAACATTCAGTACTTC. It codes for CSTRRPYHLDGGLSKNIQYF.

The chain combines TRBV7-6 with TRBJ2-2, with 10 positions matching TRBD2. Germline V gene sequence: CDR1 SGHVS, CDR2 FNYEAQ. The CDR3 contains 17 residues. Trimming at V came to 4 bases and at J to 1 base, leaving 6 bases not matched to a gene. The CDR3 DNA follows: TGTGCCAGCAGCTCGAGCGGACTAGCGGAGAACACCGGGGAGCTGTTTTTT. Protein product: CASSSSGLAENTGELFF.

The J gene is TRBJ2-7, the V gene TRBV27; 10 nucleotides line up with TRBD1. J was trimmed by 4 bases and V by 3 bases; bases with no gene match: 3. Per the germline V gene, CDR1 is MNHEY and CDR2 is SMNVEV (reference sequence). The CDR3 spans 14 residues. CDR3 protein: CASSFDRGHYEQYF. The CDR3 DNA is TGTGCCAGCAGTTTCGACAGGGGGCATTACGAGCAGTACTTC.

The chain has TRBV10-3 and TRBJ2-3, with TRBD1 matching 11 bases. The CDR3 consists of 17 residues. CDR1 and CDR2 from the germline V gene are ENHRY and SYGVKD. Germline trimming cut 3 bases from V and 2 bases from J; bases unmatched to any gene: 7. The CDR3, as DNA: TGTGCCATCAGTGATAGTGGGGGACAGGGGGACACAGATACGCAGTATTTT. As protein: CAISDSGGQGDTDTQYF.

The sample holds a few counts of this clonotype. The V and J genes are TRBV11-2 and TRBJ2-7; D is perhaps TRBD1 or TRBD2 (6 bases each). Trimming shortened V by 5 bases and J by 4 bases, and 18 bases separated the two germline ends. Germline V gives CDR1 SGHAT, CDR2 FQNNGV. CDR3 length: 15 amino acids. CDR3 DNA: TGTGCCAGCAGCCCCTCTCCTGGGGGGCAGTACGAGCAGTACTTC. As protein: CASSPSPGGQYEQYF.

Concerning this clonotype: A much larger clone is a single base away; this may be a read error. The chain combines TRBV4-1 with TRBJ2-3; possibly TRBD2 for D (6 bases). Trimming left V 4 bases short and J 4 bases short, with 12 bases between. Germline-derived CDR1 and CDR2 are MGHRA and YSYEKL. The length of the CDR3 is 14 residues. The CDR3 nucleotides read TGCGCCAGCAGCCGAGAAACTAGCTCAGATACGCAGTATTTT. It encodes CASSRETSSDTQYF.

Ten or more counts support this clonotype. The chain recombines TRBV7-9 with TRBJ2-7, with D unresolved. Germline CDR1 reads SEHNR; CDR2 reads FQNEAQ (reference sequence). CDR3 length: 13 amino acids. Trimming stripped 1 base from V and 3 bases from J, with 7 bases between. The DNA for the CDR3 is TGTGCCAGCAGCTTAGGGGTCGGCTACGAGCAGTACTTC. This sequence encodes CASSLGVGYEQYF.

This clonotype was counted ten times or more. The chain combines TRBV14 with TRBJ2-5, with TRBD1 matching 7 bases. The germline CDR1 and CDR2 sequences are SGHDN and FVKESK. V shed 3 bases and J 3 bases; nucleotides not matched to a gene: 4. The CDR3 loop spans 14 amino acids. CDR3 in DNA: TGTGCCAGCAGCCACAGAGACAGGGAAGAGACCCAGTACTTC. The encoded protein is CASSHRDREETQYF. Full variable domain (outside the CDR3, taken from reference TRBV14 and TRBJ2-5): EAGVTQFPSHSVIEKGQTVTLRCDPISGHDNLYWYRRVMGKEIKFLLHFVKESKQDESGMPNNRFLAERTGGTYSTLKVQPAELEDSGVYFCASSHRDREETQYFGPGTRLLVL.

A remark on this clonotype: This could be a read error, since a much larger clone is one nucleotide away. The J gene is TRBJ2-7, the V gene TRBV29-1; D tentatively reads TRBD1 or TRBD2 (5 bases each). In germline, CDR1 is SQVTM, CDR2 ANQGSEA. With 0 bases removed from V and 7 bases from J, the gap between germline ends came to 25 bases. This CDR3 is built from 17 residues. This CDR3 reads CSVEERGLDQAEEEQYF. CDR3 DNA: TGCAGCGTTGAAGAGAGGGGTCTGGACCAAGCAGAGGAGGAGCAGTACTTC.

As regards this clonotype: Just one base apart from a much larger clone, this may be a read error. The J gene is TRBJ2-7, the V gene TRBV12-3 or TRBV12-4; 14 nucleotides agree with TRBD2. J was trimmed by 0 bases and V by 8 bases; bases with no gene match: 0. There are 14 residues in the CDR3. This CDR3 is CASGTSGGSYEQYF. For the CDR3, the DNA is TGTGCCAGCGGGACTAGCGGGGGCTCCTACGAGCAGTACTTC.

To note about this clonotype: The germline gene is not matched at one end of the junction; a read error may be the cause. V gene TRBV19 combines with J gene TRBJ2-3; possibly TRBD1 for D (5 bases). CDR1 and CDR2 (germline): LNHDA, SQIVND (reference sequence). CDR3 length equals 15 residues. CDR3 sequence reads: CASSSPISQTDTQYF. CDR3 DNA sequence: TGTGCCAGTAGTAGTCCCATCTCTCAGACAGATACACAGTATTTT.

Of note for this clonotype: The junction and the germline gene differ at one end; a read error may be behind it. The gene calls are TRBV29-1 and TRBJ1-1; 9 bases map to TRBD1. Germline CDR1 SQVTM, CDR2 ANQGSEA. There are 15 residues in the CDR3. CDR3 protein: CSVGGGDRANTEALF. CDR3 nucleotide sequence: TGCAGCGTTGGTGGGGGGGACAGGGCGAACACTGAAGCTCTCTTT. Based on the CDR3 plus reference TRBV29-1 and TRBJ1-1, the full variable domain is SAVISQKPSRDICQRGTSLTIQCQVDSQVTMMFWYRQQPGQSLTLIATANQGSEATYESGFVIDKFPISRPNLTFSTLTVSNMSPEDSSIYLCSVGGGDRANTEALFGQGTRLTVV.

CDR3 DNA: TGCGCCAGCAGTCAATCCGGCAGCTACTATGGCTACACCTTC. It specifies CASSQSGSYYGYTF. The chain joins TRBV23-1 to TRBJ1-2; D unclear. TRBV23-1 is designated an ORF whose function remains uncertain. Between the trimmed V and J ends, which lost 0 bases and 3 bases, there was a span of 8 bases. The CDR3 totals 14 residues.

V is TRBV27 and J is TRBJ1-5; no definite D call. The CDR3 is 13 amino acids. V dropped 0 bases and J dropped 6 bases, with 6 bases sitting between them. Germline V lookup: CDR1 MNHEY, CDR2 SMNVEV (reference sequence). The chain's CDR3 is CASSLSMGQPQHF. DNA of the CDR3: TGTGCCAGCAGTTTATCGATGGGTCAGCCCCAGCATTTT.

To note about this clonotype: A clone one base away is much larger, so this may be a read error. The rearrangement links TRBV20-1 to TRBJ2-7; D might be TRBD1 or TRBD2, each matching 6 bases. The V gene's germline CDR1 is DFQATT and CDR2 SNEGSKA (reference sequence). This CDR3 has 14 amino acids. V gave up 5 bases and J gave up 3 bases, with 17 bases separating them. The CDR3 DNA sequence: TGCAGTGCTGGGGGGCCTATCTCCCTCTACGAGCAGTACTTC. Its protein is CSAGGPISLYEQYF.

This clonotype turned up a few times. Since a much larger clone is just one base distant, this may be a read error. CDR3 amino acids: CSVIFEPQYF. Here the CDR3 DNA reads TGCAGCGTTATCTTCGAGCCCCAGTACTTC. The chain combines TRBV29-1 with TRBJ2-5; no definite D call. V was trimmed by 5 bases and J by 9 bases, leaving 10 bases between them. The CDR3 is 10 amino acids. Germline V gene lookup returns CDR1 SQVTM and CDR2 ANQGSEA.

This clonotype was seen only a few times. The V call is TRBV27, the J call TRBJ2-4, with D hard to call. Germline V gene sequence: CDR1 MNHEY, CDR2 SMNVEV (reference sequence). There are 15 residues in the CDR3. The V end was cut by 4 bases, the J end by 0 bases, with 10 bases between. CDR3 loop: CASSSRLGAKNIQYF. Written as DNA, the CDR3 is TGTGCCAGCAGTTCCCGACTGGGAGCCAAAAACATTCAGTACTTC.